This T cell receptor (beta chain) was recovered during a study of spatial heterogeneity in lung cancer. About the research overall: Correlation of TCR transcript counts in tumor regions with a T cell module score from matched bulk RNA-seq was strong. Study results and caveats: Mutation counts in tumors were tracked by counts of expanded intratumoral alpha and beta TCRs. Coverage of tumor T cells, an estimated figure, was roughly 7.2% for alpha and approximately 13% for beta chains.

Germline V CDR1 and CDR2: SGHDT, YYEEEE. CDR3 length equals 12 residues. Between the trimmed V and J ends, which lost 4 bases and 10 bases, there was a span of 12 bases. TCRdb re-derived calls from the 5' RACE reads in MiXCR, one entry per CDR3 protein. Among fewer than 30,000 distinct CDR3 sequences listed, roughly 6.9% were seen once. Indicated time point: sample taken at primary tumor resection. Around 70 TRACERx patients with early, untreated non-small cell lung cancer donated samples. Unsorted whole RNA of tumor, nontumor lung or frozen PBMC was sequenced. Ten or more counts support this clonotype. The antigen is not known.

The source material was lung tumor tissue, sampled at surgery. The genes are TRBV5-6 and TRBJ2-1, with D perhaps matching TRBD2 (5 bases). This receptor was taken from a male donor with early-stage non-small cell lung cancer. The CDR3 nucleotides read TGTGCCAGCAGCCTGACCAGAGGGGAGCAGTTCTTC. Protein product: CASSLTRGEQFF.